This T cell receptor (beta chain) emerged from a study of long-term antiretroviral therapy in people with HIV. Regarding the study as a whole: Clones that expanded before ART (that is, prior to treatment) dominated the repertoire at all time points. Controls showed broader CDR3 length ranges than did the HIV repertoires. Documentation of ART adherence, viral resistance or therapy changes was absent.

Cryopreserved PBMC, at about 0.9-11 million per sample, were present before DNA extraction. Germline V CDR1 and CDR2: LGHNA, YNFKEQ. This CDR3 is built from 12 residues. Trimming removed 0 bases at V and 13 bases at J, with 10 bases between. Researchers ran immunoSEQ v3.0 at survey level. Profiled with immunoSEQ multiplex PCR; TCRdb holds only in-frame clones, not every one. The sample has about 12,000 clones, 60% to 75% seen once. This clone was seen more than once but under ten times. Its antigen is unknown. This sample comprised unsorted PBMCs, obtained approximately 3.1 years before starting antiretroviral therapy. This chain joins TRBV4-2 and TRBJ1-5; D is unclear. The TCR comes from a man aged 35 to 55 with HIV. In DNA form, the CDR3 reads TGTGCCAGCAGCCAAGAAGGAACGGATCAGCATTTT. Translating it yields CASSQEGTDQHF.